These T cell receptor beta chains were read from a single sample in a study of blood T cell repertoires in COVID-19. The protocol was immunoSEQ multiplex PCR, while the TCRdb copy is restricted to in-frame clones and leaves out a portion. The sample has approximately 49,000 clones, 65% to 90% seen once; the top ten hold approximately 20%. Material: peripheral blood. These TCRs come from an elderly woman with COVID-19, enrolled during active disease. Both conserved end residues are part of each CDR3. Each record gives: D gene, clone size, J gene, V gene, CDR3 DNA, CDR3 protein. A D gene is named only where the DNA matches it firmly. Clone size appears in some rows only: once, few, many, or a class for an expanded clone.

d_gene: TRBD1; abundance: few; j_gene: TRBJ1-5; v_gene: TRBV12-3/TRBV12-4; CDR3nt: TGTGCCAGCAGGCAGGGGGATCAGCCCCAGCATTTT; CDR3aa: CASRQGDQPQHF
d_gene: .; abundance: .; j_gene: TRBJ1-3; v_gene: TRBV7-8; CDR3nt: TGTGCCAGCAGCTTATGGAGGGCTGGAAACACCATATATTTT; CDR3aa: CASSLWRAGNTIYF
d_gene: TRBD1; abundance: .; j_gene: TRBJ2-5; v_gene: TRBV6-5; CDR3nt: TGTGCCAGCAGCTCTGGGGCAGGGGGCGACCAGACCCAGTACTTC; CDR3aa: CASSSGAGGDQTQYF
d_gene: TRBD1; abundance: few; j_gene: TRBJ1-3; v_gene: TRBV25-1; CDR3nt: TGTGCCAGCAGTGTAGGACAGGGGGCGCGCGGAAACACCATATATTTT; CDR3aa: CASSVGQGARGNTIYF
d_gene: TRBD1; abundance: few; j_gene: TRBJ1-1; v_gene: TRBV5-1; CDR3nt: TGCGCCAGCAGCGTCAGGACAGGGGGCGGGAACACTGAAGCTTTCTTT; CDR3aa: CASSVRTGGGNTEAFF
d_gene: .; abundance: few; j_gene: TRBJ1-1; v_gene: TRBV2; CDR3nt: TGTGCCAGCATGCCTGCCGGTACTGAAGCTTTCTTT; CDR3aa: CASMPAGTEAFF
d_gene: .; abundance: .; j_gene: TRBJ1-6; v_gene: TRBV5-1; CDR3nt: TGCGCCAGCAGCTTGGAACAGAATAATTCACCCCTCCACTTT; CDR3aa: CASSLEQNNSPLHF
d_gene: .; abundance: .; j_gene: TRBJ2-1; v_gene: TRBV1; CDR3nt: TGCACCAGCAGCCAGGCCGGGACGGGGGGTGAGCAGTTCTTC; CDR3aa: CTSSQAGTGGEQFF
d_gene: .; abundance: .; j_gene: TRBJ1-1; v_gene: TRBV29-1; CDR3nt: TGCAGCGTTGATTCAGGGGACATGAACACTGAAGCTTTCTTT; CDR3aa: CSVDSGDMNTEAFF
d_gene: .; abundance: .; j_gene: TRBJ2-7; v_gene: TRBV28; CDR3nt: TGTGCCAGCAGTTCACCTGGGGCCCGTCGGGTACAGCAGTACTTC; CDR3aa: CASSSPGARRVQQYF
d_gene: TRBD2; abundance: .; j_gene: TRBJ2-7; v_gene: TRBV5-6; CDR3nt: TGTGCCAGCAGCCAACTAGCGGGAGGGGGCTACGAGCAGTACTTC; CDR3aa: CASSQLAGGGYEQYF
d_gene: TRBD1; abundance: .; j_gene: TRBJ2-7; v_gene: TRBV2; CDR3nt: TGTGCCTGGCGGGGGGACAGGGGCCCCTACGAGCAGTACTTC; CDR3aa: CAWRGDRGPYEQYF
d_gene: .; abundance: .; j_gene: TRBJ2-2; v_gene: TRBV18; CDR3nt: TGTGCCAGCCACTTCTTCAGGGCGGACACCGGGGAGCTGTTTTTT; CDR3aa: CASHFFRADTGELFF
d_gene: TRBD1; abundance: .; j_gene: TRBJ1-2; v_gene: TRBV6-2/TRBV6-3; CDR3nt: TGTGCCAGCAGTGGACACCAGGGGGCCTTTAACTATGGCTACACCTTC; CDR3aa: CASSGHQGAFNYGYTF
d_gene: TRBD1; abundance: .; j_gene: TRBJ2-1; v_gene: TRBV6-5; CDR3nt: TGTGCCAGCAGTTACCGGGGACAGGAGCAGTTCTTC; CDR3aa: CASSYRGQEQFF